This T cell receptor beta chain stems from a study of metastatic and nonmetastatic thyroid tumors. V was shortened by 2 bases and J by 0 bases, with 15 bases between the two germline ends. From germline, CDR1 is SGHRS and CDR2 YFSETQ. The CDR3 extends over 16 amino acids. Via MiXCR, TCRdb re-called the PCR reads. Among roughly 64,000 clones listed, roughly 4% were seen once. This clone was picked up many times. Other DNA sequences in the sample encode the same CDR3. Thyroid surgery had not been preceded by any treatment in any patient. This chain joins TRBV5-1 and TRBJ2-7; tentatively, D is TRBD1 (6 bases). The source of this sequence is a female donor with papillary thyroid cancer or a benign thyroid nodule (not recorded which). Some clones in this sample may be carry-over from other donors' samples. Material: blood. The CDR3 spells CASSLSGTRSSYEQYF. CDR3 coding DNA: TGCGCCAGCAGCTTATCCGGGACAAGGAGCTCCTACGAGCAGTACTTC. Variable domain in full (rest from reference TRBV5-1 and TRBJ2-7): KAGVTQTPRYLIKTRGQQVTLSCSPISGHRSVSWYQQTPGQGLQFLFEYFSETQRNKGNFPGRFSGRQFSNSRSEMNVSTLELGDSALYLCASSLSGTRSSYEQYFGPGTRLTVT.